This T cell receptor beta chain was sequenced during a study of T cell responses to AZD1222 COVID-19 vaccine. Study-wide background: Second doses were pooled across both intervals (about 4 or about 12 weeks). Study-level points and caveats: Sampled repertoires all dated from after the peak T cell response.

This clone was found once. Its antigen is as yet unknown. Using immunoSEQ multiplex PCR, the repertoire was profiled, and TCRdb retains in-frame clones only, with some absent. The sample shows 150,000 or so clones, about 93% of them seen only once. Trimming took 5 bases from V and 8 from J; bases not matched to a gene: 8. The CDR3 is 14 residues long. Germline V CDR1 and CDR2: MNHEY, SMNVEV (reference sequence). J is TRBJ1-2 and V is TRBV27; 10 positions match TRBD1. This sequence was found in an adult in good health. The sample was peripheral blood, taken on day 0 of AZD1222 vaccination. The DNA for the CDR3 is TGTGCCAGCAGTCCGTTGACAGGGGGCAGAGGCTACACCTTC. Encoded protein: CASSPLTGGRGYTF.